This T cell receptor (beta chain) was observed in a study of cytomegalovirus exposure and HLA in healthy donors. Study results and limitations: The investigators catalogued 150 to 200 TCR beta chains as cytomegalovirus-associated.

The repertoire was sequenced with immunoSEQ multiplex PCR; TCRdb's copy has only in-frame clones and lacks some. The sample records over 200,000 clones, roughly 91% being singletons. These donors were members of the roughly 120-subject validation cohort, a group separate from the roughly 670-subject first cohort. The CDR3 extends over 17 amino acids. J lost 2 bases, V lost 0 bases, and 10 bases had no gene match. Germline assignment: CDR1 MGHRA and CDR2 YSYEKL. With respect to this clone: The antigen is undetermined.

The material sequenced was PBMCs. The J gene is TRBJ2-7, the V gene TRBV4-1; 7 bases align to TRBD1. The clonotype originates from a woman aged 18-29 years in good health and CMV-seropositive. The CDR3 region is CASSQDVRQGYPYEQYF. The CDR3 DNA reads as TGCGCCAGCAGCCAAGATGTACGACAGGGATACCCCTACGAGCAGTACTTC.